This paragraph covers one T cell receptor beta chain sequence. What it binds is not known. The data are from a study of T cell responses to AZD1222 COVID-19 vaccine. Points from the study as a whole: Samples come after the peak T cell response, not at day 14.

The table came from immunoSEQ multiplex PCR; TCRdb's copy has only in-frame clones and leaves some out. The table lists under 150,000 clones, just over 90% of them singletons. The source was peripheral blood, collected on day 0 of AZD1222 vaccination. The receptor was isolated from an adult in good health.

The DNA of the CDR3 is TGCGCCAGCAGCCAAGGTGTAGCGGGAGATTACGAGCAGTACTTC. Amino acids: CASSQGVAGDYEQYF. The V call is TRBV4-3, the J call TRBJ2-7, with TRBD2 identical over 9 bases. The CDR3 is 15 residues long. The J segment lost 4 bases and the V segment lost 1 base, leaving 5 bases of the junction unmatched. Germline V gene lookup returns CDR1 LGHNA and CDR2 YSLEER.